The 23 T cell receptor beta chains given below trace back to one sample, sequenced in a study of T cell responses to AZD1222 COVID-19 vaccine listed by TCRdb under 2021. The library was built by means of the immunoSEQ multiplex PCR assay. Drawn from immuneACCESS, this table holds only the in-frame rearrangements with V and J called that TCRdb kept. Clones are partly lost; checked studies trace under half to an unresolved V gene and leave the rest unexplained. This sample holds some 150,000 clones; roughly 90% were observed only once. The biggest ten clones account for roughly 4% of the sample. Per the publication, the time point label means: about 28 days (+/-7) after the second vaccine dose. The input for sequencing was peripheral blood, taken 28 days after the second AZD1222 dose. These receptors all come from an adult who received the AZD1222 COVID-19 vaccine.

This clone has just a few counts. The chain carries TRBV30 and TRBJ1-4; D is uncertain. From germline, CDR1 is GTSNPN and CDR2 SVGIG (reference sequence). This CDR3 has 12 amino acids. Trimming removed 8 bases from V and 0 bases from J, with 7 bases in between. DNA of the CDR3: TGTGCCATAACAGCAACTAATGAAAAACTGTTTTTT. It codes for CAITATNEKLFF.

The chain links TRBV24-1 to TRBJ1-2; D gene uncertain. V lost 8 bases, J lost 1 base, and 10 bases lay in between. The germline V gene has CDR1 KGHDR and CDR2 SFDVKD. The CDR3 has 13 residues. The CDR3 reads CATKGLNNYGYTF. The CDR3 DNA is TGTGCCACCAAGGGCCTAAATAACTATGGCTACACCTTC.

With regard to this clone: The same CDR3 is also encoded by other DNA sequences in this sample. The rearrangement joins TRBV5-1 to TRBJ2-1; TRBD1 aligns across 7 bases. This CDR3 comprises 14 residues. V gave up 0 bases and J gave up 4 bases; unmatched junction bases: 1. The germline CDR1 and CDR2 sequences are SGHRS and YFSETQ. The CDR3 loop is CASSLGDSYNEQFF. CDR3 DNA: TGCGCCAGCAGCTTGGGGGACAGTTACAATGAGCAGTTCTTC.

V usage is TRBV7-9 and J usage is TRBJ1-2; D might be TRBD1 (6 bases). The germline V gene encodes CDR1 SEHNR and CDR2 FQNEAQ (reference sequence). The CDR3 has 10 amino acids. Between the trimmed V and J ends, which lost 11 bases and 8 bases, there was a span of 12 bases. This CDR3 is CADEGVGYTF. CDR3 coding DNA: TGTGCCGACGAGGGGGTCGGCTACACCTTC.

The rearrangement joins TRBV5-1 to TRBJ1-2, with D possibly being TRBD1 (6 bases). Per germline, CDR1 SGHRS and CDR2 YFSETQ. V was clipped by 3 bases and J by 5 bases, with 14 bases between them. The CDR3 totals 14 residues. The CDR3 coding sequence is TGCGCCAGCAGCTCGGAGACAGGAACGTATGGCTACACCTTC. It specifies CASSSETGTYGYTF.

In its sample, this clone was seen a few times. V is TRBV7-2 and J is TRBJ1-6; TRBD1 matches at 9 bases. The CDR3 contains 18 residues. CDR1 and CDR2 (germline): SGHTA, FQGNSA. V was clipped by 5 bases and J by 9 bases; unmatched bases: 17. CDR3 loop: CASSPVPYDGTGSSPLHF. CDR3 nucleotide sequence: TGTGCCAGCAGCCCGGTTCCGTACGACGGGACAGGGTCTTCACCCCTCCACTTT. Together with reference TRBV7-2 and TRBJ1-6, the CDR3 gives the full variable domain: GAGVSQSPSNKVTEKGKDVELRCDPISGHTALYWYRQSLGQGLEFLIYFQGNSAPDKSGLPSDRFSAERTGGSVSTLTIQRTQQEDSAVYLCASSPVPYDGTGSSPLHFGNGTRLTVT.

V gene TRBV10-3 combines with J gene TRBJ1-1; D may be TRBD1 (6 bases). Trimming removed 2 bases from V and 5 bases from J, with 15 bases in between. CDR1 ENHRY and CDR2 SYGVKD come from the germline V gene. The length of the CDR3 is 15 residues. The CDR3 sequence is CAISERAGRGTEAFF. DNA for the CDR3: TGTGCCATCAGTGAGCGGGCAGGGAGGGGGACTGAAGCTTTCTTT.

This rearrangement joins TRBV21-1 to TRBJ2-1; the table's D call, TRBD2, was not checked against the DNA. TRBV21-1 is assigned pseudogene status. The CDR3 runs 16 residues. The CDR3 protein is CASSKVTGGCGNEQFF. The CDR3 nucleotides read TGTGCCAGCAGCAAAGTAACGGGAGGATGTGGCAATGAGCAGTTCTTC.

The J gene is TRBJ1-1, the V gene TRBV12-3 or TRBV12-4; D remains unclear. The CDR3 has 13 amino acids. The V end lost 5 bases, the J end lost 13 bases, and 20 bases lay between the germline ends. The CDR3: CASSRPGHFVGFF. The CDR3 coding sequence is TGTGCCAGCAGTCGACCGGGCCACTTCGTCGGTTTCTTT.

The table lists this clone with a count of one. The V gene is TRBV4-1, the J gene TRBJ2-6; D unresolved. In germline, CDR1 is MGHRA, CDR2 YSYEKL. CDR3 length equals 16 residues. The V and J ends lost 0 bases and 0 bases respectively, with 6 bases between them. In DNA, the CDR3 is TGCGCCAGCAGCCAAGAGCAGGTCTCTGGGGCCAACGTCCTGACTTTC. Protein product: CASSQEQVSGANVLTF.

This chain links TRBV19 with TRBJ2-1, with TRBD2 matching over 8 bases. After removal of 6 bases from V and 3 bases from J, the junction contained 7 bases not matched to a gene. The CDR3 covers 15 residues. Germline CDR1 is LNHDA and CDR2 is SQIVND (reference sequence). The CDR3 sequence is CASREAGALYNEQFF. The CDR3 nucleotides are TGTGCCAGTAGAGAAGCGGGGGCCCTCTACAATGAGCAGTTCTTC.

V usage is TRBV12-3 or TRBV12-4 and J usage is TRBJ1-1, with TRBD1 matching over 7 bases. Unmatched junction bases numbered 5, after V lost 6 bases and J lost 4 bases. The CDR3 is made up of 13 amino acids. DNA for the CDR3: TGTGCCAGCAGCGACAGGGTGGGCACTGAAGCTTTCTTT. This translates into CASSDRVGTEAFF.

V gene TRBV10-1 combines with J gene TRBJ1-2; weak D call: TRBD1 (5 bases). V lost 9 bases to trimming and J lost 7 bases, with 12 bases between them. The CDR3 runs to 11 residues. Germline CDR1 and CDR2: WNHNN and SYGVQD (reference sequence). In DNA, the CDR3 is TGCGCCAGGCGGGACTTCCGTGGCTACACCTTC. Encoded protein: CARRDFRGYTF.

The V call is TRBV7-9, the J call TRBJ1-1; D call uncertain. In germline, CDR1 is SEHNR, CDR2 FQNEAQ (reference sequence). The CDR3 consists of 16 residues. V lost 3 bases, J lost 5 bases, and 19 bases lay in between. CDR3 amino acids: CASSFGPIDEWTEAFF. The CDR3 DNA is TGTGCCAGCAGCTTCGGGCCCATCGACGAGTGGACTGAAGCTTTCTTT.

The chain carries TRBV7-2 and TRBJ1-1; D uncertain. Per the germline V gene, CDR1 is SGHTA and CDR2 is FQGNSA. This CDR3 is 11 amino acids long. Trimming took 5 bases from V and 4 from J, leaving 5 bases between them. In DNA, the CDR3 is TGTGCCAGCAGCATTATCACTGAAGCTTTCTTT. Translation gives CASSIITEAFF.

V gene TRBV30 combines with J gene TRBJ1-1, with D possibly TRBD1 on 5 matching bases. This CDR3 spans 15 amino acids. Germline CDR1 is GTSNPN and CDR2 is SVGIG (reference sequence). The germline V and J ends were trimmed by 0 bases and 4 bases, with 15 bases remaining between them. The DNA for the CDR3 is TGTGCCTGGAGTGTATTGTCGCAGGGCCCCACTGAAGCTTTCTTT. Translated, it gives CAWSVLSQGPTEAFF.

J is TRBJ2-5 and V is TRBV27, with 7 bases fitting TRBD1. V lost 3 bases to trimming and J lost 2 bases; unmatched junction nucleotides: 9. This CDR3 is built from 16 residues. Germline CDR1 MNHEY, CDR2 SMNVEV (reference sequence). CDR3 sequence: CASSFATGPPQETQYF. For the CDR3, the DNA is TGTGCCAGCAGTTTCGCGACAGGGCCCCCTCAAGAGACCCAGTACTTC.

The chain joins TRBV20-1 to TRBJ1-2; D possibly corresponds to TRBD1 (5 bases). V gave up 5 bases and J gave up 4 bases, with 8 bases separating them. This CDR3 has 11 amino acids. CDR1 and CDR2 from the germline V gene are DFQATT and SNEGSKA (reference sequence). CDR3 sequence reads: CSASDSYGYTF. The CDR3 bases are TGCAGTGCTTCCGACAGCTATGGCTACACCTTC.

As for this clone: At one boundary the junction diverges from the germline segment, which might be a read error. This chain links TRBV7-7 with TRBJ1-1, with D uncertain. Looked up from germline, CDR1 is SSHAT and CDR2 is FNYEAQ (reference sequence). The CDR3 is 13 residues long. DNA of the CDR3: TGTGCTAGCAGCTCTAACGAGAACACTGAAGCTTTCTTT. This sequence encodes CASSSNENTEAFF. Full variable domain (remainder filled in from reference TRBV7-7 and TRBJ1-1): GAGVSQSPRYKVTKRGQDVTLRCDPISSHATLYWYQQALGQGPEFLTYFNYEAQPDKSGLPSDRFSAERPEGSISTLTIQRTEQRDSAMYRCASSSNENTEAFFGQGTRLTVV.

The chain links TRBV7-9 to TRBJ1-1; 11 nucleotides align to TRBD1. This CDR3 spans 17 amino acids. Trimming took 3 bases from V and 1 from J; bases not matched to a gene: 7. CDR1 is SEHNR and CDR2 is FQNEAQ in the germline V gene (reference sequence). The CDR3 spells CASSFRIGTGGNTEAFF. The CDR3 DNA is TGTGCCAGCAGCTTTCGAATAGGGACAGGGGGGAACACTGAAGCTTTCTTT.

This clone occurred a few times. Additional DNA sequences in this sample encode the identical CDR3. The chain employs TRBV18 and TRBJ2-7; tentative D call: TRBD1 (5 bases). Trimming shortened V by 3 bases and J by 4 bases, and 7 bases separated the two germline ends. The CDR3 runs 12 residues. CDR1 KGHSH and CDR2 LQKENI come from the germline V gene. The CDR3: CASSPGRYEQYF. The DNA for the CDR3 is TGTGCCAGCTCACCGGGGCGATACGAGCAGTACTTC.

The genes are TRBV5-1 and TRBJ2-2; 7 bases are a match to TRBD1. V lost 5 bases, J lost 5 bases, and 12 bases stayed unmatched. The CDR3 is 16 amino acids. Germline-derived CDR1 and CDR2 are SGHRS and YFSETQ. The DNA of the CDR3 is TGCGCCAGCAGTACAGGGACAGCCCCCGGGACCGGGGAGCTGTTTTTT. This sequence encodes CASSTGTAPGTGELFF.

The genes are TRBV6-5 and TRBJ1-1; no clear D. Germline CDR1 reads MNHEY; CDR2 reads SVGAGI. V was cut by 0 bases and J by 5 bases, with 7 bases left in between. The length of the CDR3 is 13 residues. CDR3 sequence reads: CASSYSTETEAFF. The DNA of the CDR3 is TGTGCCAGCAGTTACTCGACCGAGACTGAAGCTTTCTTT.